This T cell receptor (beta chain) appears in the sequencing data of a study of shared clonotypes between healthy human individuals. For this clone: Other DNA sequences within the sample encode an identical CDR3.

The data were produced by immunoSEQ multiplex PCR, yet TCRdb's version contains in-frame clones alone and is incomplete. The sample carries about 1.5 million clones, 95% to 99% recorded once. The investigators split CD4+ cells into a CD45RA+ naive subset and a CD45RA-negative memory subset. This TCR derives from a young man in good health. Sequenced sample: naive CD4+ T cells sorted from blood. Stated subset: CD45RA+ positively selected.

The CDR3: CASSADQETQYF. DNA for the CDR3: TGCGCCAGCAGCGCTGATCAAGAGACCCAGTACTTC. The chain combines TRBV5-1 with TRBJ2-5; D call uncertain. The CDR3 length is 12 residues. Germline V gene lookup returns CDR1 SGHRS and CDR2 YFSETQ. With 4 bases removed from V and 2 bases from J, the gap between germline ends came to 6 bases.